This is a list of T cell receptor beta chains from one sample in a study of CD8 T cells in Susac syndrome. In TCRdb, the immunoSEQ multiplex PCR reads were re-called with MiXCR into one record per CDR3 protein. The data show roughly 250,000 distinct CDR3 sequences, almost 97% seen once. Sequencing input: CD4+ T cells from PBMCs. Every receptor here comes from a human donor with Susac syndrome. CDR3s include the opening cysteine and the closing phenylalanine or tryptophan. The order of the fields is V gene, J gene, CDR3 protein.

TRBV29-1	TRBJ1-2	CSAERGRADNGYTF
TRBV29-1	TRBJ1-4	CSVGDRGQNEKLFF
TRBV5-4	TRBJ2-2	CASSLAVGNTGELFF
TRBV20-1	TRBJ2-3	CSADRGQGTDTQYF
TRBV12-3/TRBV12-4	TRBJ2-1	CASSLAGWDYNEQFF
TRBV7-9	TRBJ1-2	CASSPYGVGGYTF
TRBV18	TRBJ2-2	CASSRQVERTGELFF
TRBV10-3	TRBJ1-4	CAISELLLSDEKLFF
TRBV12-3/TRBV12-4	TRBJ2-3	CASSLDPTDTQYF
TRBV11-2	TRBJ2-1	CAARKGAYNEQFF
TRBV7-9	TRBJ1-2	CASSLYGPSGYTF
TRBV29-1	TRBJ2-3	CSVANRLAGDTQYF
TRBV9	TRBJ2-7	CASSVESRGDYEQYF
TRBV7-2	TRBJ2-7	CASSLGPGEYEQYF
TRBV27	TRBJ1-2	CASGIGYGYTF
TRBV20-1	TRBJ2-7	CSARVRREGRNEQYF
TRBV4-1	TRBJ2-3	CASSLDRGRPTDTQYF
TRBV10-3	TRBJ2-1	CAISPGGGYNEQFF
TRBV7-9	TRBJ1-1	CASSPQEETEAFF
TRBV6-5	TRBJ2-7	CASNVAGGPGYEQYF
TRBV29-1	TRBJ2-3	CSVEGLPGGPSDTQYF
TRBV20-1	TRBJ2-7	CSARTSGTLKQYF
TRBV12-3/TRBV12-4	TRBJ2-3	CASSPLTSGLTDTQYF
TRBV20-1	TRBJ2-3	CSAVVSDTQYF
TRBV19	TRBJ2-6	CASSIGRVSGANVLTF
TRBV11-2	TRBJ2-7	CASSLVWMGGPPPQSYEQYF
TRBV24-1	TRBJ1-2	CATSDAEDTTRRGYTF
TRBV5-1	TRBJ2-7	CASSPGSPALSEQYF
TRBV7-8	TRBJ2-1	CASSLALGYNEQFF
TRBV30	TRBJ1-5	CAWAGQGNQPQHF
TRBV11-1	TRBJ2-5	CASSSGTGQETQYF
TRBV7-9	TRBJ1-2	CASSFGGSNYGYTF
TRBV29-1	TRBJ2-3	CSVEEDRADTQYF
TRBV28	TRBJ2-7	CASGETSGSYEQYF
TRBV29-1	TRBJ2-1	CSVVRGIGNEQFF
TRBV5-8	TRBJ2-1	CASSKNRVRGQFF
TRBV29-1	TRBJ1-1	CSVETTGTGRGEAFF
TRBV12-3/TRBV12-4	TRBJ1-3	CASIDDGTYNAFGNTIYF
TRBV27	TRBJ2-7	CASSLYGRARVGYEQYF
TRBV7-3	TRBJ1-1	CASSLTSRTHTEAFF
TRBV30	TRBJ1-3	CAWARSGNTIYF
TRBV9	TRBJ2-5	CASSPPGLEGTQYF
TRBV20-1	TRBJ2-3	CSASLGRRTDTQYF
TRBV20-1	TRBJ2-4	CSARTSGRAEKAKNIQYF
TRBV20-1	TRBJ2-7	CSADLGQSYEQYF
TRBV29-1	TRBJ1-2	CSVNTWDNSDYGYTF
TRBV5-1	TRBJ2-2	CASSLGPNTGELFF
TRBV29-1	TRBJ2-6	CSVEVGSGANVLTF
TRBV5-1	TRBJ1-5	CASSEDRGPNQPQHF
TRBV11-2	TRBJ2-3	CASSLAHLDGGTDTQYF
TRBV24-1	TRBJ2-3	CATSAAGVSDTQYF
TRBV20-1	TRBJ2-1	CSARGRLAGRNEQFF
TRBV25-1	TRBJ2-7	CASTNSYRNYEQYF
TRBV6-6	TRBJ2-7	CASTSGQDYEQYF
TRBV9	TRBJ2-7	CASSFTGTGGDEQYF
TRBV24-1	TRBJ2-5	CATSDRTLVPETQYF
TRBV3-1	TRBJ1-1	CASSHLTGNTEAFF
TRBV19	TRBJ1-5	CASSASSIQPQHF